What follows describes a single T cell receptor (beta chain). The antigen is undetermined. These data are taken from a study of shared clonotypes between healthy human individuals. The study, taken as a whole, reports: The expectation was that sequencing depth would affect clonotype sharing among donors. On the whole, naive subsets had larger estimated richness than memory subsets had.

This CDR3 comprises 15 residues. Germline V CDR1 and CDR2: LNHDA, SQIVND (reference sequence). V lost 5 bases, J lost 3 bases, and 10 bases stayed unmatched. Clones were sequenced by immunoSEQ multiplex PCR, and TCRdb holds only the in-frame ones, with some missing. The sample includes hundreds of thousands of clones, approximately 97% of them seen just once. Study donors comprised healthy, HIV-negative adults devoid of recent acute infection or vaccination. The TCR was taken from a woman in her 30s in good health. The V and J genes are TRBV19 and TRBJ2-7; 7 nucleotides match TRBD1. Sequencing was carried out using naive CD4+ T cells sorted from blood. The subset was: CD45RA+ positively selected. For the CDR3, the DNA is TGTGCCAGTAGTGTAGCTGGACAGGAACTCTACGAGCAGTACTTC. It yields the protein CASSVAGQELYEQYF.